Listed here are 28 T cell receptor beta chains from one sample, sequenced in a study of T cells in Graves' hyperthyroidism and ophthalmopathy. The investigators amplified TCR beta CDR3 regions from RNA transcripts. The HTBI primer set served for first-round RT-PCR of the TCR CDR3. MiXCR was run by TCRdb on the multiplex PCR reads, yielding one entry per CDR3 protein. The table has roughly 400,000 distinct CDR3 sequences, approximately 15% seen once. Material for sequencing was blood. All receptors derive from a woman aged 18-29 years with Graves' hyperthyroidism that later progressed to Graves' ophthalmopathy.

This clonotype was picked up many times. The rearrangement links TRBV7-8 to TRBJ1-5, with 9 positions matching TRBD1. Unmatched junction bases numbered 4, after V lost 7 bases and J lost 6 bases. The CDR3 runs to 13 residues. CDR1 SGHVS and CDR2 FQNEAQ come from the germline V gene. The CDR3 is CASTKDRGQPQHF. Written as DNA, the CDR3 is TGTGCCAGCACCAAGGACAGGGGTCAGCCCCAGCATTTT.

The chain carries TRBV9 and TRBJ2-1; D is unclear. The CDR3 length is 14 residues. V lost 2 bases to trimming and J lost 5 bases, with 11 bases between them. Per germline, CDR1 SGDLS and CDR2 YYNGEE. CDR3 loop: CASSVGINNNEQFF. CDR3 bases: TGTGCCAGCAGCGTTGGGATTAATAACAATGAGCAGTTCTTC.

In this sample, this clonotype turned up many times. The chain carries TRBV29-1 and TRBJ2-7, with 8 bases lining up with TRBD1. Germline values: CDR1 SQVTM, CDR2 ANQGSEA. The V and J ends lost 0 bases and 3 bases, in that order; junction bases with no gene match: 7. The CDR3 consists of 15 residues. CDR3 nucleotides: TGCAGCGTTGAAGATCGTCGACAGGGGCTCTACGAGCAGTACTTC. It is translated as CSVEDRRQGLYEQYF.

The sample holds a few counts of this clonotype. This rearrangement joins TRBV5-8 to TRBJ2-1, with 8 bases lining up with TRBD2. The germline gives CDR1 SGHTS, CDR2 YDEGEE. V dropped 0 bases and J dropped 3; count of bases not matched to a gene: 14. The CDR3 totals 19 residues. The CDR3 DNA follows: TGTGCCAGCAGCTTGGCCGGGAGGGTTCAACGGAGGTTCTACAATGAGCAGTTCTTC. It specifies CASSLAGRVQRRFYNEQFF.

This clonotype was counted at least ten times. The chain links TRBV28 to TRBJ2-3; 15 bases are shared with TRBD2. The CDR3 runs 17 residues. CDR1 is MDHEN, CDR2 SYDVKM, per germline. V lost 6 bases, J lost 6 bases, and 10 bases stayed unmatched. Written as DNA, the CDR3 is TGTGCCAGCAGCTCCCCCCGGACTAGCGGGGGGGTCGATACGCAGTATTTT. Translation: CASSSPRTSGGVDTQYF.

This clonotype was found many times. The genes are TRBV6-1 and TRBJ2-1; D call uncertain. The V end lost 7 bases, the J end lost 8 bases, and 12 bases lay between the germline ends. The CDR3 covers 12 residues. CDR1 MNHNS and CDR2 SASEGT come from the germline V gene. In DNA, the CDR3 is TGTGCCAGCACTTCCCCCTCGGATGAGCAGTTCTTC. Encoded protein: CASTSPSDEQFF.

There are many counts of this clonotype. The CDR3 coding sequence is TGTGCCAGCACGCAGGACCCCCAGGGGGAGACCCAGTACTTC. As protein: CASTQDPQGETQYF. The chain combines TRBV5-5 with TRBJ2-5; a possible D gene is TRBD1 (6 bases). The CDR3 extends over 14 amino acids. Germline CDR1 and CDR2: SGHKS and YYEKEE (reference sequence). The V and J ends lost 6 bases and 5 bases respectively, with 17 bases between them.

This chain links TRBV19 with TRBJ1-5; D uncertain. Germline CDR1 reads LNHDA; CDR2 reads SQIVND (reference sequence). The V gene lost 1 base and the J gene lost 4 bases, with 5 bases spanning the gap. The CDR3 spans 13 residues. This CDR3 reads CASSIVANQPQHF. The CDR3 region has the DNA TGTGCCAGTAGTATAGTAGCAAATCAGCCCCAGCATTTT.

This clonotype was counted at least ten times. V and J are TRBV2 and TRBJ2-3; 8 nucleotides agree with TRBD1. V shed 5 bases, J shed 4 bases, and the junction held 5 bases outside the gene matches. This CDR3 is built from 14 residues. CDR1 SNHLY and CDR2 FYNNEI come from the germline V gene. The CDR3 loop reads CASSLGQGADTQYF. The CDR3 nucleotides are TGTGCCAGCAGTTTAGGACAGGGCGCAGATACGCAGTATTTT.

The gene calls are TRBV20-1 and TRBJ1-5, with a tentative D call TRBD1 (5 bases). Germline values: CDR1 DFQATT, CDR2 SNEGSKA (reference sequence). Trimming removed 0 bases from V and 10 bases from J, with 19 bases in between. CDR3 length: 15 amino acids. The CDR3 sequence is CSARDFGQGAHPQHF. The CDR3 DNA sequence: TGCAGTGCTAGAGATTTCGGACAAGGGGCGCATCCCCAGCATTTT.

The table lists this clonotype with a few counts. The V and J genes are TRBV12-3 or TRBV12-4 and TRBJ2-5; D gene unclear. The V end was cut by 1 base, the J end by 0 bases, with 12 bases between. The CDR3 spans 16 residues. In nucleotides, the CDR3 is TGTGCCAGCAGTTTAGGATCAGGTTTTTACCAAGAGACCCAGTACTTC. It yields the protein CASSLGSGFYQETQYF.

The V and J genes are TRBV18 and TRBJ1-6, with D maybe TRBD1 (6 bases). The V end was cut by 3 bases, the J end by 6 bases, with 12 bases between. This CDR3 comprises 15 residues. The germline CDR1 and CDR2 sequences are KGHSH and LQKENI. The DNA of the CDR3 is TGTGCCAGCTCACCGGGATACAGGGTTAATTCACCCCTCCACTTT. It is translated as CASSPGYRVNSPLHF.

This clonotype was picked up a small number of times. The CDR3 protein is CASSQEGKGHPGANVLTF. The CDR3 bases are TGCGCCAGCAGCCAAGAGGGAAAGGGACACCCTGGGGCCAACGTCCTGACTTTC. The rearrangement joins TRBV4-3 to TRBJ2-6; possible D gene TRBD1, 6 bases. The CDR3 spans 18 residues. In germline, CDR1 is LGHNA, CDR2 YSLEER. V was trimmed by 0 bases and J by 2 bases, leaving 14 bases between them.

This clonotype was counted at least ten times. This chain uses TRBV28 with TRBJ1-4, with D perhaps TRBD1 (6 bases). CDR3 length equals 13 residues. Germline-derived CDR1 and CDR2 are MDHEN and SYDVKM. V was shortened by 1 base and J by 7 bases, with 7 bases between the two germline ends. CDR3 sequence (DNA): TGTGCCAGCAGTTTATCAGGGGCTGAAAAACTGTTTTTT. Translated: CASSLSGAEKLFF.

This clonotype occurred a few times. V is TRBV9 and J is TRBJ2-1; D could derive from TRBD1 or TRBD2 (5 bases each). V lost 4 bases and J 6 bases, leaving 11 bases between the germline ends. The CDR3 consists of 13 residues. Germline values: CDR1 SGDLS, CDR2 YYNGEE. The CDR3: CASSKWGTNEQFF. DNA of the CDR3: TGTGCCAGCAGCAAGTGGGGGACCAATGAGCAGTTCTTC.

This clonotype occurred many times. The chain recombines TRBV28 with TRBJ1-2, with 8 bases matching TRBD1. The V gene's germline CDR1 is MDHEN and CDR2 SYDVKM. V trimming: 2 bases; J trimming: 8 bases; junction bases outside the gene matches: 7. This CDR3 is 14 amino acids long. This CDR3 reads CASSLPLTGEGYTF. CDR3 nucleotide sequence: TGTGCCAGCAGTTTACCTCTGACAGGGGAGGGCTACACCTTC.

There are many counts of this clonotype. The rearrangement links TRBV20-1 to TRBJ2-5; possibly TRBD1 for D (5 bases). Germline assignment: CDR1 DFQATT and CDR2 SNEGSKA (reference sequence). V gave up 0 bases and J gave up 0 bases, with 14 bases separating them. CDR3 length: 16 amino acids. In nucleotides, the CDR3 is TGCAGTGCTAGAGATTTCCAGACAGCTTACCAAGAGACCCAGTACTTC. It yields the protein CSARDFQTAYQETQYF.

In its sample, this clonotype was seen many times. The chain is built from TRBV29-1 and TRBJ2-7; 8 bases agree with TRBD1. The CDR3 length is 15 residues. V lost 0 bases, J lost 3 bases, and 7 bases stayed unmatched. Germline CDR1 SQVTM, CDR2 ANQGSEA. CDR3 DNA: TGCAGCGTTGAAGATCCAGGGACAGGAAACTACGAGCAGTACTTC. Residues: CSVEDPGTGNYEQYF.

This clonotype was picked up many times. The J gene is TRBJ2-7, the V gene TRBV2, with TRBD1 matching over 9 bases. Trimming removed 5 bases from V and 6 bases from J; junction bases left unmatched: 8. CDR1 is SNHLY, CDR2 FYNNEI, per germline. The CDR3 runs to 14 residues. CDR3 coding DNA: TGTGCCAGCAGTCAAGGACAGGGGACGAGCGAGCAGTACTTC. This gives the protein CASSQGQGTSEQYF.

There are many counts of this clonotype. The rearrangement links TRBV6-1 to TRBJ1-5, with D possibly being TRBD1 (5 bases). This CDR3 is built from 14 residues. V lost 5 bases to trimming and J lost 6 bases, with 14 bases between them. Germline assignment: CDR1 MNHNS and CDR2 SASEGT. Written as DNA, the CDR3 is TGTGCCAGCAGTTATCAGGGATACAGTCAGCCCCAGCATTTT. It encodes CASSYQGYSQPQHF.

Only one count was recorded for this clonotype. A read error may produce the germline difference seen at one junction end. The chain combines TRBV13 with TRBJ2-1; 10 bases map to TRBD1. This CDR3 comprises 19 residues. CDR1 is PRHDT, CDR2 FYEKMQ, per germline (reference sequence). CDR3 residues: CASSQPHPEGTGDYNEQFF. The CDR3 bases are TGCGCCAGCAGCCAACCTCACCCGGAGGGGACAGGGGATTACAATGAGCAGTTCTTC.

The gene calls are TRBV6-4 and TRBJ2-3; 7 nucleotides line up with TRBD2. V was pared by 0 bases and J by 3 bases, with 6 bases of the junction left unmatched. Germline-derived CDR1 and CDR2 are MRHNA and SNTAGT. The CDR3 has 16 amino acids. CDR3 bases: TGTGCCAGCAGTGACTCAGCGGGGCAGGGAACAGATACGCAGTATTTT. Translating gives CASSDSAGQGTDTQYF.

At least ten counts were recorded for this clonotype. The J gene is TRBJ1-1, the V gene TRBV20-1, with 8 bases lining up with TRBD1. With 5 bases clipped from V and 3 bases from J, the junction kept 11 bases outside the gene matches. CDR1 is DFQATT, CDR2 SNEGSKA, per germline (reference sequence). This CDR3 has 15 amino acids. The CDR3 sequence: CSAFDRGRGDTEAFF. CDR3 bases: TGCAGTGCTTTTGACAGGGGCCGAGGTGACACTGAAGCTTTCTTT.

This clonotype was seen ten or more times. This sequence joins TRBV12-3 or TRBV12-4 and TRBJ1-5; 10 positions agree with TRBD1. Trimming at V came to 4 bases and at J to 6 bases, leaving 9 bases not matched to a gene. CDR3 length equals 16 residues. The DNA of the CDR3 is TGTGCCAGCAGTTACCCTGGGACAGGGGACGGTCAGCCCCAGCATTTT. This sequence encodes CASSYPGTGDGQPQHF.

CDR3 nucleotide sequence: TGTGCCAGCAGCCAAGTGCCCGTCGAGCAGTACTTC. As protein: CASSQVPVEQYF. The chain employs TRBV14 and TRBJ2-7, with D uncertain. Trimming took off 1 base at V and 6 bases at J, with 7 bases between the two ends. The CDR3 loop spans 12 amino acids. Germline V lookup: CDR1 SGHDN, CDR2 FVKESK.

The rearrangement uses TRBV5-8 and TRBJ1-6; no definite D call. Germline-derived CDR1 and CDR2 are SGHTS and YDEGEE. The CDR3 has 19 amino acids. V was pared by 4 bases and J by 0 bases, with 20 bases between. The CDR3 spells CASSRPRAGPSSYNSPLHF. The CDR3 region has the DNA TGTGCCAGCAGCCGCCCCCGGGCAGGACCTAGCTCCTATAATTCACCCCTCCACTTT. The full variable domain, its missing parts supplied by reference TRBV5-8 and TRBJ1-6, is EAGVTQSPTHLIKTRGQQATLRCSPISGHTSVYWYQQALGLGLQFLLWYDEGEERNRGNFPPRFSGRQFPNYSSELNVNALELEDSALYLCASSRPRAGPSSYNSPLHFGNGTRLTVT.

The chain uses TRBV19 and TRBJ2-1; the match to TRBD1 covers 7 bases. Germline values: CDR1 LNHDA, CDR2 SQIVND (reference sequence). Trimming at V came to 3 bases and at J to 7 bases, leaving 12 bases not matched to a gene. The CDR3 extends over 16 amino acids. CDR3 DNA: TGTGCCAGTAGTATCCCCGACAGGGATCCCTTGAATGAGCAGTTCTTC. Encoded protein: CASSIPDRDPLNEQFF.

This clonotype came up many times. V is TRBV24-1 and J is TRBJ2-7; perhaps TRBD1 as D (5 bases). CDR3 size: 14 residues. Looked up from germline, CDR1 is KGHDR and CDR2 is SFDVKD. Trimming removed 3 bases from V and 3 bases from J, with 11 bases in between. The CDR3 loop reads CATSDGRGGYEQYF. For the CDR3, the DNA is TGTGCCACCAGTGATGGTAGGGGTGGCTACGAGCAGTACTTC.